This TCR beta chain was sequenced for a study of blood T cell repertoires in COVID-19. The wider study: The analysed material was cDNA or gDNA that came from T cells, B-cell-depleted T cells, or PBMCs.

Produced via immunoSEQ multiplex PCR; TCRdb's table is partial and in-frame only. Here the sample spans over 200,000 clones, 65% to 85% being singletons. The CDR3 spans 16 residues. V lost 4 bases to trimming and J lost 3 bases; unmatched junction nucleotides: 6. Germline V gene data show CDR1 as SGHRS and CDR2 as YFSETQ. Sequenced material: peripheral blood. V is TRBV5-1 and J is TRBJ2-3; 12 bases fit TRBD1. This clonotype originated in a man older than 75 with acute or convalescent COVID-19. DNA for the CDR3: TGCGCCAGCAGCACGGGACAGGGGGCCTCGACAGATACGCAGTATTTT. It specifies CASSTGQGASTDTQYF.